Shown below are 29 T cell receptor beta chains from a single sample sequenced in a study of blood T cell repertoires in COVID-19. TCRdb's copy holds only in-frame clones and misses some; the assay was immunoSEQ multiplex PCR. This sample yields roughly 200,000 clones, of which roughly 85% are seen a single time; about 4.9% belongs to the top ten. The sample comprised peripheral blood. These receptors were obtained from an elderly woman with acute or convalescent COVID-19.

CDR3 amino acids: CAIRETSGAYNEQFF. Written as DNA, the CDR3 is TGTGCCATCAGGGAAACTAGCGGGGCCTACAATGAGCAGTTCTTC. The rearrangement uses TRBV10-3 and TRBJ2-1, with 10 nucleotides matching TRBD2. V lost 6 bases to trimming and J lost 2 bases; unmatched junction nucleotides: 4. Germline-derived CDR1 and CDR2 are ENHRY and SYGVKD. CDR3 length: 15 amino acids.

The CDR3 region is CASSRRGGKNTEAFF. Written as DNA, the CDR3 is TGTGCCAGCAGCCGGCGGGGGGGGAAAAACACTGAAGCTTTCTTT. This chain links TRBV28 with TRBJ1-1; TRBD1 might be the D (5 bases). Germline V gives CDR1 MDHEN, CDR2 SYDVKM. V dropped 6 bases and J dropped 2 bases, with 16 bases sitting between them. The CDR3 has 15 amino acids.

The V and J genes are TRBV18 and TRBJ1-2, with a possible D match to TRBD1 (6 bases). Trimming removed 6 bases at V and 0 bases at J, with 14 bases between. CDR3 length: 15 residues. CDR1 is KGHSH, CDR2 LQKENI, per germline. CDR3 sequence (DNA): TGTGCCAGCTCCCGCGACAGGACTGCTAACTATGGCTACACCTTC. Encoded protein: CASSRDRTANYGYTF.

Written as DNA, the CDR3 is TGTGCCAGCAGCTTGCGAACAGGGTACACCGGGGAGCTGTTTTTT. It encodes CASSLRTGYTGELFF. J is TRBJ2-2 and V is TRBV7-8; the D gene is possibly TRBD1 (6 bases). The germline V gene encodes CDR1 SGHVS and CDR2 FQNEAQ. V was clipped by 3 bases and J by 3 bases, with 11 bases between them. This CDR3 comprises 15 residues.

The chain couples TRBV7-2 to TRBJ2-7; the D is unclear. CDR1 is SGHTA, CDR2 FQGNSA, per germline. The CDR3 runs to 13 residues. V was cut by 3 bases and J by 6 bases, with 12 bases left in between. The CDR3 DNA reads TGTGCCAGCAGCTTCATCGAACAGAGCGAGCAGTACTTC. This encodes CASSFIEQSEQYF.

This clone has a single count. The CDR3 DNA reads TGTGCCAGCACTGGGGGCGGATTGGTGGACGAGCAGTACTTC. It yields the protein CASTGGGLVDEQYF. The rearrangement links TRBV6-5 to TRBJ2-7; TRBD1 might be the D (6 bases). The CDR3 contains 14 residues. Germline assignment: CDR1 MNHEY and CDR2 SVGAGI. Trimming took 7 bases from V and 5 from J, leaving 18 bases between them.

CDR3 bases: TGTGCCAGCGGAACGGTGACAACCCATAATTCACCCCTCCACTTT. It translates to CASGTVTTHNSPLHF. This chain links TRBV6-5 with TRBJ1-6; D is unresolved. CDR1 is MNHEY and CDR2 is SVGAGI in the germline V gene. The CDR3 sequence is 15 residues long. Trimming shortened V by 8 bases and J by 5 bases, and 16 bases separated the two germline ends.

The chain combines TRBV11-2 with TRBJ1-1; a possible D gene is TRBD1 (6 bases). The V gene lost 1 base and the J gene lost 7 bases, with 10 bases spanning the gap. The V gene's germline CDR1 is SGHAT and CDR2 FQNNGV. This CDR3 region has 13 residues. The DNA for the CDR3 is TGTGCCAGCAGCTTAGCGCGGGGGCTTGAAGCTTTCTTT. Translation: CASSLARGLEAFF.

This chain connects TRBV7-2 to TRBJ2-2; TRBD1 agrees at 9 bases. This CDR3 region has 15 residues. Germline-derived CDR1 and CDR2 are SGHTA and FQGNSA. The ends lost 3 bases at V and 8 bases at J; junction bases unmatched: 7. As DNA, the CDR3 is TGTGCCAGCAGCTTTATACAGGGGGCGCGAGGGGAGCTGTTTTTT. This sequence encodes CASSFIQGARGELFF.

The rearrangement joins TRBV29-1 to TRBJ2-6, with 7 bases identical to TRBD2. CDR1 SQVTM and CDR2 ANQGSEA come from the germline V gene. The CDR3 covers 16 residues. J was trimmed by 1 base and V by 8 bases; bases with no gene match: 11. CDR3 sequence (DNA): TGCAGCACCCGGAGAGGGAGGGATTCTGGGGCCAACGTCCTGACTTTC. This translates into CSTRRGRDSGANVLTF.

J is TRBJ2-6 and V is TRBV6-5; 7 nucleotides match TRBD1. V lost 2 bases to trimming and J lost 2 bases; unmatched junction nucleotides: 3. This CDR3 is built from 16 residues. CDR1 and CDR2 (germline): MNHEY, SVGAGI. DNA for the CDR3: TGTGCCAGCAGTTACACAGGGGCGGCTGGGGCCAACGTCCTGACTTTC. Translated, it gives CASSYTGAAGANVLTF.

The chain recombines TRBV7-2 with TRBJ1-1, with TRBD1 matching 9 bases. The CDR3 runs to 14 residues. V shed 5 bases, J shed 5 bases, and the junction held 6 bases outside the gene matches. Germline values: CDR1 SGHTA, CDR2 FQGNSA. CDR3 DNA sequence: TGTGCCAGCAGCCTGGACAGGGGTACTACTGAAGCTTTCTTT. Translated: CASSLDRGTTEAFF. The variable domain in full, with the rest retrieved from reference TRBV7-2 and TRBJ1-1, is GAGVSQSPSNKVTEKGKDVELRCDPISGHTALYWYRQSLGQGLEFLIYFQGNSAPDKSGLPSDRFSAERTGGSVSTLTIQRTQQEDSAVYLCASSLDRGTTEAFFGQGTRLTVV.

This clone came up a few times. This chain joins TRBV6-5 and TRBJ2-1, with TRBD2 identical over 7 bases. The J segment lost 5 bases and the V segment lost 0 bases, leaving 7 bases of the junction unmatched. CDR3 length: 16 residues. Germline V gives CDR1 MNHEY, CDR2 SVGAGI. The CDR3 here is CASSYSAGQDDNEQFF. CDR3 in DNA: TGTGCCAGCAGTTACTCAGCGGGGCAGGACGACAATGAGCAGTTCTTC.

This clone was detected once. The CDR3 region is CASSKVGQGMEETQYF. DNA for the CDR3: TGCGCCAGCAGCAAAGTAGGACAGGGTATGGAAGAGACCCAGTACTTC. This sequence joins TRBV5-1 and TRBJ2-5; 8 nucleotides match TRBD1. The germline gives CDR1 SGHRS, CDR2 YFSETQ. There are 16 residues in the CDR3. V was pared by 4 bases and J by 3 bases, with 11 bases of the junction left unmatched.

There are a few counts of this clone. The CDR3 DNA reads TGTGCCAGCAGCCGCTTCCGCGGGATCCGCACAGATACGCAGTATTTT. This translates into CASSRFRGIRTDTQYF. The chain uses TRBV4-2 and TRBJ2-3; TRBD2 might be the D (6 bases). Germline-derived CDR1 and CDR2 are LGHNA and YNFKEQ. The CDR3 spans 16 residues. The V and J ends lost 4 bases and 1 base respectively, with 15 bases between them.

The chain employs TRBV6-5 and TRBJ1-6, with D possibly matching TRBD1 (5 bases). V was cut by 6 bases and J by 10 bases, with 10 bases left in between. The CDR3 contains 12 residues. Germline V gives CDR1 MNHEY, CDR2 SVGAGI. CDR3 sequence: CASRDGGSPLHF. CDR3 bases: TGTGCCAGCAGGGACGGGGGGTCACCCCTCCACTTT.

The chain links TRBV7-2 to TRBJ2-1, with 8 bases lining up with TRBD1. J lost 9 bases, V lost 5 bases, and 9 bases had no gene match. Germline assignment: CDR1 SGHTA and CDR2 FQGNSA. This CDR3 comprises 14 residues. CDR3 loop: CASSPGQGPGEQFF. In nucleotides, the CDR3 is TGTGCCAGCAGCCCCGGACAGGGTCCGGGTGAGCAGTTCTTC.

The J gene is TRBJ2-5, the V gene TRBV6-2 or TRBV6-3; D is perhaps TRBD1 (6 bases). The CDR3 covers 15 residues. V was cut by 4 bases and J by 5 bases, with 17 bases left in between. Germline V gene data show CDR1 as MNHEY and CDR2 as SVGEGT. The CDR3 protein is CASSLARGYFETQYF. The CDR3 DNA reads TGTGCCAGCAGTTTAGCCAGGGGATACTTTGAGACCCAGTACTTC.

The rearrangement links TRBV6-5 to TRBJ1-4; 10 bases are a match to TRBD1. Germline V lookup: CDR1 MNHEY, CDR2 SVGAGI. The length of the CDR3 is 15 residues. V gave up 6 bases and J gave up 4 bases; unmatched junction bases: 5. The CDR3 protein is CASSRRDRGNEKLFF. CDR3 in DNA: TGTGCCAGCAGCCGCCGGGACAGGGGTAATGAAAAACTGTTTTTT.

The V and J genes are TRBV4-1 and TRBJ2-3, with 7 positions matching TRBD2. This CDR3 contains 17 residues. Germline CDR1 MGHRA, CDR2 YSYEKL. The junction had 10 bases not matched to a gene; V was cut back by 4 bases and J by 0 bases. The CDR3 loop is CASSPRASGTSTDTQYF. The CDR3 nucleotides read TGCGCCAGCAGCCCCCGGGCTAGCGGAACTAGCACAGATACGCAGTATTTT.

The gene calls are TRBV28 and TRBJ2-5, with a possible D match to TRBD2 (6 bases). Trimming stripped 10 bases from V and 5 bases from J, with 14 bases between. CDR1 and CDR2 from the germline V gene are MDHEN and SYDVKM. This CDR3 spans 12 amino acids. Here the CDR3 DNA reads TGTGCCATCGGGAGTACGGCTGAGACCCAGTACTTC. It translates to CAIGSTAETQYF. The variable domain in full, with the rest retrieved from reference TRBV28 and TRBJ2-5, is DVKVTQSSRYLVKRTGEKVFLECVQDMDHENMFWYRQDPGLGLRLIYFSYDVKMKEKGDIPEGYSVSREKKERFSLILESASTNQTSMYLCAIGSTAETQYFGPGTRLLVL.

The V call is TRBV27, the J call TRBJ1-2, with D perhaps matching TRBD1 (6 bases). The CDR3 is 16 residues long. V dropped 3 bases and J dropped 5 bases, with 19 bases sitting between them. In germline, CDR1 is MNHEY, CDR2 SMNVEV (reference sequence). CDR3 region: CASSFRTATLGYGYTF. The CDR3, as DNA: TGTGCCAGCAGTTTTCGGACAGCGACCCTCGGGTATGGCTACACCTTC.

This chain links TRBV7-2 with TRBJ1-6; no clear D. The CDR3 is 16 residues long. Per the germline V gene, CDR1 is SGHTA and CDR2 is FQGNSA. Trimming removed 1 base from V and 6 bases from J, with 13 bases in between. In DNA form, the CDR3 reads TGTGCCAGCAGCTTAGTTACAGTCCACCCTAATTCACCCCTCCACTTT. This translates into CASSLVTVHPNSPLHF. The variable domain in full, completed from reference TRBV7-2 and TRBJ1-6, reads GAGVSQSPSNKVTEKGKDVELRCDPISGHTALYWYRQSLGQGLEFLIYFQGNSAPDKSGLPSDRFSAERTGGSVSTLTIQRTQQEDSAVYLCASSLVTVHPNSPLHFGNGTRLTVT.

This clone was found once. The gene calls are TRBV6-5 and TRBJ2-1; D may be TRBD2 (5 bases). Germline CDR1 MNHEY, CDR2 SVGAGI. This CDR3 spans 12 amino acids. Trimming cost V 5 bases and J 10 bases, with 12 bases left between them. The CDR3 loop is CASSILEKEQFF. The CDR3 bases are TGTGCCAGCAGTATACTAGAGAAGGAGCAGTTCTTC.

This clone was detected only once. V and J are TRBV6-5 and TRBJ1-2, with D possibly matching TRBD1 (6 bases). The CDR3 totals 13 residues. Per germline, CDR1 MNHEY and CDR2 SVGAGI. V lost 2 bases and J lost 6, with 10 bases in between. CDR3 protein: CASSYGGHHGYTF. Here the CDR3 DNA reads TGTGCCAGCAGTTACGGGGGACACCATGGCTACACCTTC.

The chain carries TRBV28 and TRBJ1-2, with D possibly matching TRBD1 (6 bases). The CDR3 sequence is 12 residues long. CDR1 is MDHEN and CDR2 is SYDVKM in the germline V gene. Trimming removed 5 bases from V and 5 bases from J, with 9 bases in between. CDR3 coding DNA: TGTGCCAGCAGTCCGGACAGATATGGCTACACCTTC. Translating gives CASSPDRYGYTF.

V is TRBV30 and J is TRBJ1-6; D gene ambiguous. The CDR3 spans 13 residues. Trimming pared 0 bases from V and 13 bases from J, leaving 13 bases between. Per the germline V gene, CDR1 is GTSNPN and CDR2 is SVGIG (reference sequence). CDR3 region: CAWSVVASVPLHF. The CDR3 DNA reads as TGTGCCTGGAGTGTAGTAGCCAGCGTGCCCCTCCACTTT.

The CDR3 here is CASSSGTGGSPLHF. In DNA, the CDR3 is TGTGCCAGCAGCTCTGGGACAGGGGGTTCACCCCTCCACTTT. This chain connects TRBV7-9 to TRBJ1-6, with 11 bases identical to TRBD1. The V gene end was trimmed by 4 bases and the J gene end by 9 bases; junction bases not matched to a gene: 2. Germline values: CDR1 SEHNR, CDR2 FQNEAQ (reference sequence). The CDR3 loop spans 14 amino acids.

The gene calls are TRBV11-1 and TRBJ2-7, with D possibly being TRBD1 (6 bases). Germline values: CDR1 SGHAT, CDR2 FQDESV (reference sequence). Trimming left V 2 bases short and J 7 bases short, with 12 bases between. The CDR3 extends over 13 amino acids. The CDR3 is CASSLTDSLEQYF. CDR3 DNA: TGTGCCAGCAGCTTAACGGACAGCTTGGAGCAGTACTTC.